Listed below are T cell receptor beta chains from one sample, sequenced in a study of metastatic and nonmetastatic thyroid tumors. TCRdb reprocessed the PCR reads using MiXCR. The data contain roughly 30,000 clones, 25% to 35% of them singletons. The sample comprised blood. The origin of the receptors is a female donor with papillary thyroid cancer or a benign thyroid nodule (not recorded which). Some clones in this sample may be carry-over from other donors' samples. The CDR3 runs from the conserved cysteine through the conserved F or W. Each record gives: D gene, J gene, V gene, clone size, CDR3 protein, CDR3 DNA. A D gene is named only where the DNA matches it firmly. The listing skips clone size in some rows; elsewhere it reads once, few, many or a size class.

d_gene: -; j_gene: TRBJ1-1; v_gene: TRBV20-1; abundance: -; CDR3aa: CSAKHPSNTEAFF; CDR3nt: TGCAGTGCTAAGCACCCTTCGAACACTGAAGCTTTCTTT
d_gene: -; j_gene: TRBJ1-2; v_gene: TRBV28; abundance: few; CDR3aa: CATTVANYGYTF; CDR3nt: TGTGCCACCACTGTAGCTAACTATGGCTACACCTTC
d_gene: -; j_gene: TRBJ2-3; v_gene: TRBV6-1; abundance: few; CDR3aa: CASSVSGSTDTQYF; CDR3nt: TGTGCCAGCAGTGTAAGCGGGAGCACAGATACGCAGTATTTT
d_gene: TRBD1; j_gene: TRBJ1-2; v_gene: TRBV6-1; abundance: medium-sized; CDR3aa: CASSSPGQPLYGYTF; CDR3nt: TGTGCCAGCAGTTCACCGGGACAGCCGCTCTATGGCTACACCTTC
d_gene: -; j_gene: TRBJ1-2; v_gene: TRBV5-4; abundance: -; CDR3aa: CASSLEAGTYGYTF; CDR3nt: TGTGCCAGCAGCTTGGAAGCAGGGACCTATGGCTACACCTTC
d_gene: TRBD2; j_gene: TRBJ2-1; v_gene: TRBV24-1; abundance: medium-sized; CDR3aa: CATSEASGIEQFF; CDR3nt: TGTGCCACCAGTGAGGCTAGCGGGATTGAGCAGTTCTTC
d_gene: TRBD1; j_gene: TRBJ1-4; v_gene: TRBV18; abundance: many; CDR3aa: CASSQGAGREKLFF; CDR3nt: TGTGCCAGCTCCCAGGGGGCGGGGAGAGAAAAACTGTTTTTT
d_gene: TRBD1; j_gene: TRBJ2-7; v_gene: TRBV5-1; abundance: once; CDR3aa: CASSFSGTGFYEQYF; CDR3nt: TGCGCCAGCAGCTTTTCGGGGACAGGGTTCTACGAGCAGTACTTC
d_gene: TRBD1; j_gene: TRBJ2-2; v_gene: TRBV24-1; abundance: -; CDR3aa: CATSDLGQGDTGELFF; CDR3nt: TGTGCCACCAGTGATTTGGGACAGGGGGACACCGGGGAGCTGTTTTTT
d_gene: -; j_gene: TRBJ1-6; v_gene: TRBV20-1; abundance: many; CDR3aa: CSARAGGNSPLHF; CDR3nt: TGCAGTGCTAGAGCCGGGGGTAATTCACCCCTCCACTTT
d_gene: -; j_gene: TRBJ1-3; v_gene: TRBV6-1; abundance: few; CDR3aa: CASSEQGGNTIYF; CDR3nt: TGTGCCAGCAGTGAACAGGGTGGAAACACCATATATTTT
d_gene: TRBD1; j_gene: TRBJ2-5; v_gene: TRBV7-9; abundance: -; CDR3aa: CASRPGTEETQYF; CDR3nt: TGTGCCAGCAGACCCGGGACAGAAGAGACCCAGTACTTC
d_gene: TRBD1; j_gene: TRBJ1-2; v_gene: TRBV6-2/TRBV6-3; abundance: -; CDR3aa: CASRMAGTAYGYTF; CDR3nt: TGTGCCAGCCGTATGGCCGGGACAGCCTATGGCTACACCTTC
d_gene: -; j_gene: TRBJ2-3; v_gene: TRBV5-1; abundance: many; CDR3aa: CASSLWGDSADTQYF; CDR3nt: TGCGCCAGCAGCTTGTGGGGTGACAGTGCAGATACGCAGTATTTT
d_gene: -; j_gene: TRBJ2-2; v_gene: TRBV11-2; abundance: many; CDR3aa: CASSLGGRTGELFF; CDR3nt: TGTGCCAGCAGCCTCGGGGGGCGCACCGGGGAGCTGTTTTTT
d_gene: -; j_gene: TRBJ2-2; v_gene: TRBV11-3; abundance: few; CDR3aa: CASSLKAYTGELFF; CDR3nt: TGTGCCAGCAGCTTAAAGGCCTACACCGGGGAGCTGTTTTTT